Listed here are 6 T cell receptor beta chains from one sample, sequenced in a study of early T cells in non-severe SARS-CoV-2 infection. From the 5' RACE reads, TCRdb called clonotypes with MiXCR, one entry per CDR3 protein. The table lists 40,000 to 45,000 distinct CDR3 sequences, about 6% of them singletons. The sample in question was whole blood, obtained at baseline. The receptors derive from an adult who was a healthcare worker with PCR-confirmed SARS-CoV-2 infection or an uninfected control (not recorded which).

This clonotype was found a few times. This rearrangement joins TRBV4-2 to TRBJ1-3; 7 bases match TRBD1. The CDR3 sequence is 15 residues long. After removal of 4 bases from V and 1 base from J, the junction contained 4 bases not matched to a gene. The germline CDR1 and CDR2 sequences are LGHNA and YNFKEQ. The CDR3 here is CASSRNRGSGNTIYF. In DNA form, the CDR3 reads TGTGCCAGCAGCCGGAACAGGGGATCTGGAAACACCATATATTTT.

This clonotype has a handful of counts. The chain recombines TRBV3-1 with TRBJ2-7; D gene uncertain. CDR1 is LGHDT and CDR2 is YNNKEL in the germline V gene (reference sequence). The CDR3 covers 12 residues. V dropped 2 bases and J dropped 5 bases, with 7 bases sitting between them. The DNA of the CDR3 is TGTGCCAGCAGCCAACGTAGCAACGAGCAGTACTTC. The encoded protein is CASSQRSNEQYF.

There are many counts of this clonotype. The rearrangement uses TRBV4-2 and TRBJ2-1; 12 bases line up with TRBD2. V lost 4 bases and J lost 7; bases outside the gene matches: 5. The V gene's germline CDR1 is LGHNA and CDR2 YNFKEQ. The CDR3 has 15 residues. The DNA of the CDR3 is TGTGCCAGCAGCCCCCTAGCGGGAGGGCCTAATGAGCAGTTCTTC. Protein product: CASSPLAGGPNEQFF.

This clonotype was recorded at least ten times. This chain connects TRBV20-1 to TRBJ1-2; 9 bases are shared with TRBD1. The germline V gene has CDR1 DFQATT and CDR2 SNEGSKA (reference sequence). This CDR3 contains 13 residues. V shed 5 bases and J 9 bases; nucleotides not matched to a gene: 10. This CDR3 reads CSAGQGNSDSYTF. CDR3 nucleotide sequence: TGCAGTGCTGGACAGGGGAACTCTGATAGCTACACCTTC.

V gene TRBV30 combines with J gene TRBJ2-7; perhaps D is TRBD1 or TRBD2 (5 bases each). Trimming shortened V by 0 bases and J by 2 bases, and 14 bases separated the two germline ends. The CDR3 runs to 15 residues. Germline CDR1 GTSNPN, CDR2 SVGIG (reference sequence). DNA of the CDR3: TGTGCCTGGAGTGTTGGGGACCCGACCACCTACGAGCAGTACTTC. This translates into CAWSVGDPTTYEQYF.

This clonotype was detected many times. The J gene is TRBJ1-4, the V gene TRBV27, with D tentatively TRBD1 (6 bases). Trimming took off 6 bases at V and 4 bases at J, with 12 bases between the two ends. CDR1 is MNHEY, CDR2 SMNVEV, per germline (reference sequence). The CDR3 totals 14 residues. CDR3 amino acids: CASRKQGLNEKLFF. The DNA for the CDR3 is TGTGCCAGCAGGAAACAGGGCCTTAATGAAAAACTGTTTTTT.